Listed here is a single T cell receptor (beta chain). Antigen: not known. This entry is derived from a study of shared clonotypes between healthy human individuals. Whole-study context: CD8 memory received one plate per donor, CD8 naive two, CD4 memory three and CD4 naive three.

Study results and limitations: Between a handful of donors, naive CD4 clonotypes were shared at a level of around 5.2%.

Clones were read by immunoSEQ multiplex PCR, and TCRdb kept only the in-frame ones, dropping some. The sample lists about 600,000 clones; roughly 97% were seen once. Trimming stripped 7 bases from V and 3 bases from J, with 15 bases between. CDR1 is MNHEY, CDR2 SVGAGI, per germline. This CDR3 has 15 amino acids. The chain combines TRBV6-5 with TRBJ2-2; D could derive from TRBD1 or TRBD2 (5 bases each). Sequencing was carried out using naive CD4+ T cells sorted from blood. As to subset: CD45RA+ positively selected. The clonotype was recovered from a woman in her 30s in good health. The CDR3 reads CASKRARGHTGELFF. The CDR3 DNA follows: TGTGCCAGCAAACGAGCCCGGGGCCACACCGGGGAGCTGTTTTTT.